This record concerns one TCR beta chain sequence. This sample is drawn from a study of molecular identifiers for immune sequencing clone quantification. Via MiXCR, TCRdb re-called the PCR reads, giving one row per CDR3 protein. The sample lists about half a million distinct CDR3 sequences, under 30% seen once, with under 0.8% in the top ten. Material for sequencing was naive CD8+ T cells from blood, with Jurkat cell RNA spiked in. The subset denotes: FACS-sorted CD8+CD4-CCR7+CD45RA+ naive T cells. The receptor comes from a human donor in good health. Some libraries in this study had Jurkat cell RNA spiked in.

Written as DNA, the CDR3 is TGCGCCAGCAGCCAAGATCAGGGCGGGAGTTGGGATGAGCAGTTCTTC. Amino acid sequence: CASSQDQGGSWDEQFF. The chain employs TRBV4-3 and TRBJ2-1, with 7 bases lining up with TRBD2. J lost 8 bases, V lost 0 bases, and 10 bases had no gene match. This CDR3 region has 16 residues. Looked up from germline, CDR1 is LGHNA and CDR2 is YSLEER.